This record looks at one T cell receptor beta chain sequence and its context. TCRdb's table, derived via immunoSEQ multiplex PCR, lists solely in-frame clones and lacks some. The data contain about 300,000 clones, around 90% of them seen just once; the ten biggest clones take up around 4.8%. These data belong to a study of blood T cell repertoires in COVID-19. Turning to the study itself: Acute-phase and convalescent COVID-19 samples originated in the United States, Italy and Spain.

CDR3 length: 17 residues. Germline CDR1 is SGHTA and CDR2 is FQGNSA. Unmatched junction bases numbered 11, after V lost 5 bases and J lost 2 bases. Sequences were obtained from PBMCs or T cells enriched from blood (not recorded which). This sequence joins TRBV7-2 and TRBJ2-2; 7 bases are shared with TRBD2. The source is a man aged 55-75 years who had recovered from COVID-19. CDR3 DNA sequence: TGTGCCAGCAGCCCCTGGGCCCGGGACTATAACACCGGGGAGCTGTTTTTT. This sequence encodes CASSPWARDYNTGELFF.